These 30 T cell receptor beta chains were sequenced from one sample in a study of T cell repertoires in cytomegalovirus infection. Each CDR3 protein gets one entry after TCRdb re-called the reads with MiXCR. Of some 300,000 distinct CDR3 sequences detected, about 13% appear once; the ten largest clones hold around 8.1%. Sequenced material: PBMCs. The receptor set was obtained from a human donor in good health (CMV status not recorded). Some clones in this sample may be carry-over from other donors' samples.

This clonotype was observed many times. CDR3 sequence (DNA): TGTGCCGAGTCGGCGCTCTACGAGCAGTACTTC. Protein: CAESALYEQYF. The chain combines TRBV7-2 with TRBJ2-7, with no clear D. Germline assignment: CDR1 SGHTA and CDR2 FQGNSA. The CDR3 runs to 11 residues. V was cut by 11 bases and J by 3 bases, with 11 bases left in between.

This clonotype was recorded a few times. This chain links TRBV20-1 with TRBJ1-1; possible D gene TRBD1, 6 bases. The CDR3 is made up of 10 amino acids. CDR1 is DFQATT, CDR2 SNEGSKA, per germline (reference sequence). Trimming took off 5 bases at V and 8 bases at J, with 9 bases between the two ends. CDR3 sequence: CSARGGEAFF. The DNA of the CDR3 is TGCAGTGCTCGGGGGGGCGAAGCTTTCTTT.

This clonotype occurred many times. In DNA form, the CDR3 reads TGTGCCAGCAGTTATTCGACTAGCGGGAGTAGGTACGAGCAGTACTTC. Translation: CASSYSTSGSRYEQYF. The chain carries TRBV6-2 or TRBV6-3 and TRBJ2-7; 12 bases are shared with TRBD2. The CDR3 sequence is 16 residues long. CDR1 MNHEY and CDR2 SVGEGT come from the germline V gene. The V gene end was trimmed by 3 bases and the J gene end by 4 bases; junction bases not matched to a gene: 7.

This clonotype came up many times. The chain joins TRBV2 to TRBJ2-6; TRBD1 matches 8 bases. The CDR3 spans 18 residues. J gave up 0 bases and V 4 bases, and 8 bases lay outside the gene matches. The germline gives CDR1 SNHLY, CDR2 FYNNEI. The CDR3 sequence: CASSVLGQARSGANVLTF. Here the CDR3 DNA reads TGTGCCAGCAGTGTGTTGGGACAGGCCCGCTCTGGGGCCAACGTCCTGACTTTC.

This sequence joins TRBV20-1 and TRBJ2-3; D is possibly TRBD2 (5 bases). Germline loops: CDR1 DFQATT, CDR2 SNEGSKA (reference sequence). The length of the CDR3 is 11 residues. V gave up 5 bases and J gave up 4 bases, with 7 bases separating them. The CDR3 DNA sequence: TGCAGTGCTCAGGACTCAGATACGCAGTATTTT. As protein: CSAQDSDTQYF.

This clonotype was found a few times. V is TRBV10-3 and J is TRBJ2-7; tentative D call: TRBD2 (6 bases). V was clipped by 7 bases and J by 2 bases, with 21 bases between them. Germline CDR1 is ENHRY and CDR2 is SYGVKD. The CDR3 contains 16 residues. The CDR3 loop reads CAITQTAGTRPYEQYF. The CDR3 region has the DNA TGTGCCATCACACAAACAGCCGGGACTCGGCCCTACGAGCAGTACTTC.

The table lists this clonotype with many counts. This chain uses TRBV7-9 with TRBJ2-7, with 12 bases lining up with TRBD1. From germline, CDR1 is SEHNR and CDR2 FQNEAQ (reference sequence). V shed 4 bases and J 7 bases; nucleotides not matched to a gene: 8. The CDR3 is 15 amino acids. As DNA, the CDR3 is TGTGCCAGCAGCTCCGAGGGGACAGGGGGCTTAGAGCAGTACTTC. Its translation: CASSSEGTGGLEQYF. The whole variable domain, filled in from reference TRBV7-9 and TRBJ2-7, reads DTGVSQNPRHKITKRGQNVTFRCDPISEHNRLYWYRQTLGQGPEFLTYFQNEAQLEKSRLLSDRFSAERPKGSFSTLEIQRTEQGDSAMYLCASSSEGTGGLEQYFGPGTRLTVT.

CDR3 coding DNA: TGTGCCAGCAGCCAACCCGCGGGGACTAGCTATCACAATGAGCAGTTCTTC. Encoded protein: CASSQPAGTSYHNEQFF. The chain combines TRBV14 with TRBJ2-1; 9 nucleotides agree with TRBD2. The V gene's germline CDR1 is SGHDN and CDR2 FVKESK. The CDR3 is 17 residues long. Trimming took 2 bases from V and 5 from J; bases not matched to a gene: 10.

In this sample, this clonotype turned up a few times. The V and J genes are TRBV2 and TRBJ1-6; TRBD1 matches 7 bases. This CDR3 is built from 15 residues. Trimming at V came to 7 bases and at J to 5 bases, leaving 8 bases not matched to a gene. CDR1 is SNHLY and CDR2 is FYNNEI in the germline V gene. The CDR3 nucleotides read TGTGCCAGCACACTACAGGGGCTGAATAATTCACCCCTCCACTTT. Its protein is CASTLQGLNNSPLHF.

Only a few counts were recorded for this clonotype. V usage is TRBV19 and J usage is TRBJ2-1; perhaps TRBD2 as D (5 bases). The germline gives CDR1 LNHDA, CDR2 SQIVND (reference sequence). The CDR3 has 15 amino acids. Between the trimmed V and J ends, which lost 5 bases and 5 bases, there was a span of 16 bases. The CDR3 loop reads CASSPLWRVDNEQFF. DNA of the CDR3: TGTGCCAGTAGTCCGTTATGGCGGGTTGACAATGAGCAGTTCTTC.

The rearrangement joins TRBV5-5 to TRBJ2-1, with a tentative D call TRBD1 (6 bases). Germline V gives CDR1 SGHKS, CDR2 YYEKEE (reference sequence). The CDR3 spans 15 residues. V was shortened by 0 bases and J by 2 bases, with 9 bases between the two germline ends. The CDR3 loop is CASSLGPGAYNEQFF. The CDR3 DNA reads as TGTGCCAGCAGCTTGGGGCCAGGGGCCTACAATGAGCAGTTCTTC.

This clonotype was counted many times. The chain employs TRBV12-3 or TRBV12-4 and TRBJ1-1, with D unresolved. This CDR3 spans 17 amino acids. V lost 6 bases to trimming and J lost 4 bases, with 24 bases between them. The CDR3 nucleotides read TGTGCCAGCAGCCTCCTTGTGGTGAGAGCTCGGAGCACTGAAGCTTTCTTT. Its translation: CASSLLVVRARSTEAFF.

Many counts were recorded for this clonotype. The rearrangement links TRBV7-2 to TRBJ2-3; 7 bases agree with TRBD2. Germline trimming cut 7 bases from V and 2 bases from J; bases unmatched to any gene: 15. The CDR3 spans 17 residues. CDR1 SGHTA and CDR2 FQGNSA come from the germline V gene. CDR3 residues: CASMPRARGGPTDTQYF. The CDR3, as DNA: TGTGCCAGCATGCCCCGCGCTCGGGGAGGGCCCACAGATACGCAGTATTTT.

This clonotype was recorded once. With a much larger clone just one base away, this may be a read error. The chain links TRBV12-3 or TRBV12-4 to TRBJ2-3, with D perhaps given as TRBD1 or TRBD2 (5 bases each). The CDR3 contains 17 residues. V was trimmed by 5 bases and J by 1 base, leaving 19 bases between them. The CDR3 is CASSGSGTDPRTDTQYF. Written as DNA, the CDR3 is TGTGCCAGCAGTGGATCCGGGACCGACCCCCGCACAGATACGCAGTATTTT.

This clonotype was seen a few times. The V gene is TRBV29-1, the J gene TRBJ2-7; TRBD2 matches at 9 bases. There are 12 residues in the CDR3. V was pared by 7 bases and J by 3 bases, with 4 bases of the junction left unmatched. Germline CDR1 reads SQVTM; CDR2 reads ANQGSEA. The CDR3 bases are TGCAGCGCTAGCGGGGATAACTACGAGCAGTACTTC. Its protein is CSASGDNYEQYF.

This chain connects TRBV20-1 to TRBJ2-1, with TRBD2 matching over 7 bases. The junction had 12 bases not matched to a gene; V was cut back by 6 bases and J by 10 bases. There are 13 residues in the CDR3. CDR1 and CDR2 from the germline V gene are DFQATT and SNEGSKA (reference sequence). The CDR3 sequence: CSAPIGGREEQFF. The CDR3 nucleotides are TGCAGTGCCCCAATCGGGGGGAGAGAAGAGCAGTTCTTC.

This clonotype appeared many times. The chain uses TRBV7-8 and TRBJ1-4; 8 bases are shared with TRBD1. The CDR3 has 16 residues. Germline CDR1 and CDR2: SGHVS and FQNEAQ. V gave up 4 bases and J gave up 2 bases; unmatched junction bases: 6. For the CDR3, the DNA is TGTGCCAGCAGCTCGGGACGGACAGGGACTAATGAAAAACTGTTTTTT. This sequence encodes CASSSGRTGTNEKLFF. The full variable domain, rest sourced from reference TRBV7-8 and TRBJ1-4, is GAGVSQSPRYKVAKRGQDVALRCDPISGHVSLFWYQQALGQGPEFLTYFQNEAQLDKSGLPSDRFFAERPEGSVSTLKIQRTQQEDSAVYLCASSSGRTGTNEKLFFGSGTQLSVL.

This chain joins TRBV20-1 and TRBJ2-5; D might be TRBD1 (5 bases). The CDR3 is made up of 16 amino acids. In germline, CDR1 is DFQATT, CDR2 SNEGSKA (reference sequence). V lost 2 bases, J lost 0 bases, and 16 bases lay in between. The CDR3 bases are TGCAGTGCTAGAACCCCAGACAGTCCTTACCAAGAGACCCAGTACTTC. It is translated as CSARTPDSPYQETQYF.

This clonotype was observed a handful of times. The V call is TRBV28, the J call TRBJ2-2; 7 bases agree with TRBD1. Looked up from germline, CDR1 is MDHEN and CDR2 is SYDVKM. J gave up 4 bases and V 8 bases, and 10 bases lay outside the gene matches. This CDR3 spans 15 amino acids. Here the CDR3 reads CASLRRTGTTGELFF. The CDR3 DNA follows: TGTGCCAGCCTCAGAAGGACAGGAACCACCGGGGAGCTGTTTTTT.

In its sample, this clonotype was seen many times. The chain joins TRBV7-6 to TRBJ2-7, with 7 bases that match TRBD2. Germline V gives CDR1 SGHVS, CDR2 FNYEAQ. The CDR3 loop spans 15 amino acids. The V gene end was trimmed by 5 bases and the J gene end by 2 bases; junction bases not matched to a gene: 9. In DNA, the CDR3 is TGTGCCAGCAGCCCGTCCCTAGCGGAGACCTACGAGCAGTACTTC. Translating gives CASSPSLAETYEQYF.

Here the CDR3 reads CATSDDRNYGYTF. The CDR3 DNA is TGTGCCACCAGTGACGACAGGAACTATGGCTACACCTTC. The chain links TRBV24-1 to TRBJ1-2, with a tentative D call TRBD1 (6 bases). Germline CDR1 reads KGHDR; CDR2 reads SFDVKD. Trimming shortened V by 4 bases and J by 2 bases, and 7 bases separated the two germline ends. The CDR3 is 13 residues long.

The rearrangement joins TRBV2 to TRBJ2-2, with unresolved D. Between the trimmed V and J ends, which lost 0 bases and 9 bases, there was a span of 5 bases. This CDR3 has 12 amino acids. Germline loops: CDR1 SNHLY, CDR2 FYNNEI. The CDR3 nucleotides read TGTGCCAGCAGTGAAGCTTCCTGGGAGCTGTTTTTT. This codes for CASSEASWELFF.

This clonotype was seen once. Its ends do not fully match the called genes, so a read error is possible. The genes are TRBV12-3 or TRBV12-4 and TRBJ2-7, with TRBD2 identical over 11 bases. The CDR3 runs to 13 residues. DNA for the CDR3: TGTGCCAGCAGAACCGGGACTAGCGGTCGGGGGGACTTC. This codes for CASRTGTSGRGDF.

This clonotype came up many times. The chain joins TRBV7-3 to TRBJ2-6; possibly TRBD1 or TRBD2 for D (5 bases each). Germline CDR1 SGHTA, CDR2 FQGTGA. V was shortened by 5 bases and J by 1 base, with 9 bases between the two germline ends. The CDR3 contains 15 residues. The CDR3 region has the DNA TGTGCCAGCAGCGAAGGGACGTCTGGGGCCAACGTCCTGACTTTC. It specifies CASSEGTSGANVLTF.

The chain is built from TRBV10-3 and TRBJ2-5; the D gene is possibly TRBD1 (5 bases). The CDR3 length is 16 residues. Germline CDR1 reads ENHRY; CDR2 reads SYGVKD. Trimming left V 0 bases short and J 4 bases short, with 15 bases between. CDR3 nucleotide sequence: TGTGCCATCAGTGAGTCGGGATATCAGGGCAGAGAGACCCAGTACTTC. Its translation: CAISESGYQGRETQYF.

This clonotype was picked up many times. The chain links TRBV7-2 to TRBJ1-5; D ambiguous. The CDR3 covers 15 residues. Per germline, CDR1 SGHTA and CDR2 FQGNSA. Trimming pared 0 bases from V and 2 bases from J, leaving 8 bases between. The CDR3 DNA is TGTGCCAGCAGCTTAGCTCGGGCGGGCAATCAGCCCCAGCATTTT. Translation gives CASSLARAGNQPQHF. The variable domain in full, with the rest retrieved from reference TRBV7-2 and TRBJ1-5, is GAGVSQSPSNKVTEKGKDVELRCDPISGHTALYWYRQSLGQGLEFLIYFQGNSAPDKSGLPSDRFSAERTGGSVSTLTIQRTQQEDSAVYLCASSLARAGNQPQHFGDGTRLSIL.

This clonotype was observed a handful of times. The rearrangement joins TRBV19 to TRBJ2-2; D call uncertain. Germline values: CDR1 LNHDA, CDR2 SQIVND (reference sequence). The CDR3 is 17 amino acids. Between the trimmed V and J ends, which lost 5 bases and 0 bases, there was a span of 16 bases. CDR3 protein: CASSPIGRFANTGELFF. CDR3 sequence (DNA): TGTGCCAGTAGTCCGATTGGGCGGTTCGCGAACACCGGGGAGCTGTTTTTT.

The rearrangement uses TRBV20-1 and TRBJ2-1; 10 bases align to TRBD2. The CDR3 length is 17 residues. Looked up from germline, CDR1 is DFQATT and CDR2 is SNEGSKA (reference sequence). J lost 4 bases, V lost 6 bases, and 15 bases had no gene match. The CDR3 loop reads CSARGLAGVYRYNEQFF. CDR3 coding DNA: TGCAGTGCCAGGGGCCTAGCGGGGGTCTATAGATACAATGAGCAGTTCTTC.

V and J are TRBV7-3 and TRBJ2-3, with 9 bases identical to TRBD2. Germline-derived CDR1 and CDR2 are SGHTA and FQGTGA. CDR3 size: 15 residues. J lost 3 bases, V lost 5 bases, and 6 bases had no gene match. CDR3 sequence: CASSPRLAATDTQYF. In nucleotides, the CDR3 is TGTGCCAGCAGCCCACGACTAGCGGCTACAGATACGCAGTATTTT.

This clonotype came up many times. This chain joins TRBV6-2 or TRBV6-3 and TRBJ2-1, with 7 bases aligning to TRBD1. V trimming: 4 bases; J trimming: 2 bases; junction bases outside the gene matches: 8. Germline V lookup: CDR1 MNHEY, CDR2 SVGEGT. The CDR3 spans 16 residues. CDR3 DNA sequence: TGTGCCAGCAGTTCCGCCGACAGGGTCCCCTACAATGAGCAGTTCTTC. Translated: CASSSADRVPYNEQFF.